This TCR beta chain appears in the sequencing data of a study of blood T cell repertoires in COVID-19. Study summary: Both acute and convalescent COVID-19 samples were obtained from the United States, Italy and Spain. In each case, the material was cDNA or gDNA derived from T cells, B-cell-depleted T cells, or PBMCs.

Followed longitudinally, the Seattle patients had been enrolled during active infection. The germline gives CDR1 MNHEY, CDR2 SMNVEV (reference sequence). V was trimmed by 2 bases and J by 5 bases, leaving 13 bases between them. This CDR3 has 15 residues. Original processing notes: The assay estimated nucleated cells by amplifying reference gene primers. Assay used: immunoSEQ multiplex PCR; TCRdb lists only in-frame clones, some missing. V and J calls and clone size are copied from that table; D and trimming were computed from the DNA. The data contain roughly 62,000 clones, roughly 84% of them singletons.

The chain joins TRBV27 to TRBJ2-1, with D perhaps matching TRBD2 (5 bases). Sequencing input: peripheral blood. The source is an elderly man with COVID-19, enrolled during active disease. The DNA of the CDR3 is TGTGCCAGCAGTTTAACCCCCGGGGTTAACAATGAGCAGTTCTTC. It specifies CASSLTPGVNNEQFF.